This TCR beta chain came from a study of blood T cell repertoires in COVID-19 (dated by TCRdb to 2019 to 2021). For the wider study: Samples from collaborators originated in the United States, Italy and Spain and spanned both the acute and convalescent phases of COVID-19. The prospective study material was composed of cDNA or gDNA derived from T cells, B-cell-depleted T cells, or PBMCs. Deeply sampled blood TCRbeta repertoires from subjects exposed to, actively infected with, or recovered from COVID-19 were included in the dataset. A freely available public database, intended as a resource for researchers studying the immune response to SARS-CoV-2, is where the repertoires were released. The samples were drawn from two sources: the first 160 participants of the ongoing ImmuneRACE study, and 950 to 1,500 subjects contributed by 6 global collaborators. A de-identified subject ID, COVID-19 status, age in years and sex were almost always included in the sample metadata. HLA class I and class II types, where available, came from metadata supplied by the sample provider rather than from assay-based typing. Results the study describes overall, beyond this receptor: The amount of clinical and demographic metadata varied by source and participant and was provided uncurated.

According to the germline V gene, CDR1 reads SGDLS and CDR2 reads YYNGEE. Deletion took 0 bases off V and 6 bases off J, with a span of 16 bases between the germline ends. The CDR3 goes from the cysteine to the phenylalanine over 16 residues. The kept DNA is CDR3 alone, 48 bases in frame from the first base. Whole blood was collected in K2EDTA tubes by collaborating institutions according to the institutions' own protocols. For TCRbeta analysis, collaborators shipped samples as frozen whole blood, isolated PBMCs, or DNA extracted from either of those sample types. On this clone: It lacks a known antigen. No base qualities exist here, and no much larger clone lies one base off it.

TCRbeta CDR3 regions were amplified from genomic DNA by means of the immunoSEQ Assay, a bias-controlled multiplex PCR. In the authors' own workflow: Within the assay, amplification of reference gene primers was used to estimate how many nucleated cells each sample contained. To quantify the absolute abundance of each unique TCRbeta CDR3 rearrangement, sequence reads were collapsed and filtered. Productive Simpson clonality was computed per sample as the square root of Simpson's diversity index over productive rearrangements. The table was pulled from immuneACCESS by TCRdb, which kept in-frame rearrangements only. Such tables lose some clones; where checked, under half of the loss comes from unresolved V genes, and the rest has no known cause. That table is the source of V, J and clone size, and D and trimming were worked out from the DNA. This sample is represented by about 240,000 clones; 88% of them were singletons. Together, the top ten hold roughly 0.8% of the sample.

The rearranged segments are TRBV9 and TRBJ2-1; TRBD2 is perhaps the D gene, given 6 matching bases. This TCR derives from a young woman with acute or convalescent COVID-19. The sequenced material came from peripheral blood. For the CDR3, the sequence is CASSVEAGRGLNEQFF. The DNA is as follows: TGTGCCAGCAGCGTAGAGGCGGGAAGGGGTCTCAATGAGCAGTTCTTC.